The clone carrying this T cell receptor beta chain was seen a handful of times. Its antigen is as yet unknown. Method: immunoSEQ multiplex PCR; TCRdb's copy keeps in-frame clones and lacks some. The sample holds 150,000 to 200,000 clones; around 88% are singletons and the top ten take 11%. The sample is drawn from a study of T cell responses to AZD1222 COVID-19 vaccine. General study findings and limits: Spike-specific TCR breadth and depth both grew after two AZD1222 doses. A mostly white British donor set with more females was recruited, and clonal diversity was possibly underestimated.

The CDR3 covers 12 residues. Per the germline V gene, CDR1 is SGDLS and CDR2 is YYNGEE. V was shortened by 3 bases and J by 4 bases, with 7 bases between the two germline ends. Researchers grouped second doses given at about 4 or about 12 weeks into one pool. This TCR derives from an adult who received the AZD1222 COVID-19 vaccine. The specimen comprised peripheral blood, sampled 28 days after the second AZD1222 dose. J is TRBJ2-5 and V is TRBV9; no clear D gene. CDR3 in DNA: TGTGCCAGCAGCGGAGAGTTAGAGACCCAGTACTTC. Translating gives CASSGELETQYF.